These 14 T cell receptor beta chains originate from one sample sequenced in a study of graft-versus-host responses after intestinal transplantation. Here immunoSEQ multiplex PCR was the method, and the copy in TCRdb shows in-frame clones only, minus some. Of about 86,000 clones in the sample, around 83% were seen once. Their antigen targets remain unknown. The sequences come from unstimulated CD8+ T cells sorted from spleen or lymph node cells, collected before intestinal transplant. Receptors originate from a human donor who received an intestinal transplant.

The chain combines TRBV6-5 with TRBJ2-5, with unresolved D. CDR1 and CDR2 from the germline V gene are MNHEY and SVGAGI. Trimming left V 5 bases short and J 2 bases short, with 3 bases between. The CDR3 length is 11 residues. CDR3 sequence reads: CASSRQETQYF. The CDR3 DNA reads TGTGCCAGCAGTCGGCAAGAGACCCAGTACTTC.

This sequence joins TRBV4-2 and TRBJ2-7, with 8 bases lining up with TRBD1. Germline lookup yields CDR1 LGHNA and CDR2 YNFKEQ. V was pared by 0 bases and J by 3 bases, with 7 bases of the junction left unmatched. This CDR3 spans 16 amino acids. CDR3 loop: CASSQETRTGHYEQYF. The CDR3 region has the DNA TGTGCCAGCAGCCAAGAGACTAGGACAGGGCACTACGAGCAGTACTTC.

V is TRBV14 and J is TRBJ2-7, with 11 bases lining up with TRBD1. Trimming at V came to 4 bases and at J to 3 bases, leaving 5 bases not matched to a gene. Germline values: CDR1 SGHDN, CDR2 FVKESK. The CDR3 is made up of 15 amino acids. In nucleotides, the CDR3 is TGTGCCAGCAGCCGCGGGACAGGGGGTTTCTACGAGCAGTACTTC. It specifies CASSRGTGGFYEQYF. Based on the CDR3 plus reference TRBV14 and TRBJ2-7, the full variable domain is EAGVTQFPSHSVIEKGQTVTLRCDPISGHDNLYWYRRVMGKEIKFLLHFVKESKQDESGMPNNRFLAERTGGTYSTLKVQPAELEDSGVYFCASSRGTGGFYEQYFGPGTRLTVT.

This clone was picked up one time. The rearrangement joins TRBV4-1 to TRBJ2-1, with D maybe TRBD2 (6 bases). With 1 base removed from V and 6 bases from J, the gap between germline ends came to 22 bases. The CDR3 has 18 residues. Germline values: CDR1 MGHRA, CDR2 YSYEKL. CDR3 DNA sequence: TGCGCCAGCAGCCAAGGGGCCAGGGTTGGCCCCGGGGGCAATGAGCAGTTCTTC. This encodes CASSQGARVGPGGNEQFF.

The V call is TRBV7-2, the J call TRBJ2-7; D is ambiguous. Trimming stripped 4 bases from V and 4 bases from J, with 5 bases between. CDR3 size: 11 residues. Per germline, CDR1 SGHTA and CDR2 FQGNSA. This CDR3 reads CASSWSYEQYF. The CDR3 coding sequence is TGTGCCAGCAGCTGGAGTTACGAGCAGTACTTC.

V is TRBV2 and J is TRBJ1-5, with D maybe TRBD1 (5 bases). The germline V gene encodes CDR1 SNHLY and CDR2 FYNNEI. Trimming cost V 7 bases and J 2 bases, with 15 bases left between them. CDR3 size: 15 residues. The CDR3 DNA reads TGTGCCAGCACCCCAGGGATCGATGGCAATCAGCCCCAGCATTTT. Translated, it gives CASTPGIDGNQPQHF.

This rearrangement joins TRBV5-6 to TRBJ2-7; D unresolved. Per the germline V gene, CDR1 is SGHDT and CDR2 is YYEEEE. Trimming took off 4 bases at V and 0 bases at J, with 8 bases between the two ends. This CDR3 contains 13 residues. Here the CDR3 reads CASSRASSYEQYF. In DNA form, the CDR3 reads TGTGCCAGCAGCAGAGCTAGCTCCTACGAGCAGTACTTC.

This chain connects TRBV7-9 to TRBJ1-2, with TRBD1 matching over 7 bases. The CDR3 is 15 amino acids. Per germline, CDR1 SEHNR and CDR2 FQNEAQ (reference sequence). Trimming removed 3 bases from V and 0 bases from J; junction bases left unmatched: 4. The CDR3 DNA reads as TGTGCCAGCAGCTTCGCCGGGACAGCTAACTATGGCTACACCTTC. Residues: CASSFAGTANYGYTF. The variable domain in full, completed from reference TRBV7-9 and TRBJ1-2, reads DTGVSQNPRHKITKRGQNVTFRCDPISEHNRLYWYRQTLGQGPEFLTYFQNEAQLEKSRLLSDRFSAERPKGSFSTLEIQRTEQGDSAMYLCASSFAGTANYGYTFGSGTRLTVV.

This chain uses TRBV5-6 with TRBJ2-1; no clear D gene. The V and J ends lost 0 bases and 2 bases respectively, with 12 bases between them. This CDR3 spans 16 amino acids. Germline values: CDR1 SGHDT, CDR2 YYEEEE. In nucleotides, the CDR3 is TGTGCCAGCAGCTTGGCGGTGCGGAGCGCCTACAATGAGCAGTTCTTC. Protein sequence: CASSLAVRSAYNEQFF.

This clone was counted a single time. The rearrangement joins TRBV5-5 to TRBJ2-7, with TRBD2 identical over 9 bases. Germline V gives CDR1 SGHKS, CDR2 YYEKEE (reference sequence). J lost 0 bases, V lost 4 bases, and 14 bases had no gene match. The CDR3 spans 18 residues. The CDR3 loop is CASSQEGIAGDLSYEQYF. CDR3 nucleotide sequence: TGTGCCAGCAGCCAAGAAGGGATAGCGGGAGACCTCTCCTACGAGCAGTACTTC.

The genes are TRBV27 and TRBJ1-2; 12 positions agree with TRBD1. V lost 5 bases to trimming and J lost 3 bases; unmatched junction nucleotides: 7. The germline V gene encodes CDR1 MNHEY and CDR2 SMNVEV (reference sequence). The CDR3 has 16 residues. This CDR3 reads CASSPSRDRGHYGYTF. The CDR3 DNA reads as TGTGCCAGCAGTCCCTCCCGGGACAGGGGGCACTATGGCTACACCTTC.

V and J are TRBV5-3 and TRBJ2-2; D uncertain. TRBV5-3 is sorted into the ORF group, with uncertain function. The ends were cut back, 0 bases at V and 2 bases at J, with 2 bases in the middle. The CDR3 spans 13 residues. Written as DNA, the CDR3 is TGTGCCAGAAGCTTGGACAACACCGGGGAGCTGTTTTTT. As protein: CARSLDNTGELFF.

The CDR3 DNA reads TGTGCCAGCAGCTTAGAATCGAGGGAGGGAGGAGAGACCCAGTACTTC. Protein product: CASSLESREGGETQYF. The chain joins TRBV7-9 to TRBJ2-5; 7 positions match TRBD2. CDR1 and CDR2 from the germline V gene are SEHNR and FQNEAQ (reference sequence). The V gene end was trimmed by 1 base and the J gene end by 4 bases; junction bases not matched to a gene: 9. CDR3 length equals 16 residues.

The rearrangement uses TRBV6-6 and TRBJ1-6; D not certain. The CDR3 is 14 amino acids. V lost 5 bases and J 7 bases, leaving 12 bases between the germline ends. In germline, CDR1 is MNHNY, CDR2 SVGAGI (reference sequence). CDR3 residues: CASSRGDWNSPLHF. For the CDR3, the DNA is TGTGCCAGCAGTCGCGGGGATTGGAATTCACCCCTCCACTTT.